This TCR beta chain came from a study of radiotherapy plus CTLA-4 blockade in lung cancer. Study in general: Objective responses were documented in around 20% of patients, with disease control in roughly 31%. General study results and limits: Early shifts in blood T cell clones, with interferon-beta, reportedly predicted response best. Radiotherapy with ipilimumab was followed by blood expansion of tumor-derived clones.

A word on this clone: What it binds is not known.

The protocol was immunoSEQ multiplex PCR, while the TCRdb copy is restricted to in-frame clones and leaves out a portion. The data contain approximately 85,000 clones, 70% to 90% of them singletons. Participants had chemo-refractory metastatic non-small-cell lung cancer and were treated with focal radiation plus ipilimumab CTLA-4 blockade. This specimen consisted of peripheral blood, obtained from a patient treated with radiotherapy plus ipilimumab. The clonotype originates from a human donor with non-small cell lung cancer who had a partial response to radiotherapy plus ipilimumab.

Here the CDR3 reads CASSLSQAQPQHF. CDR3 sequence (DNA): TGTGCCAGCAGCTTGAGTCAGGCACAGCCCCAGCATTTT. The chain uses TRBV7-8 and TRBJ1-5; D is undetermined. The V end was cut by 3 bases, the J end by 7 bases, with 10 bases between. The CDR3 contains 13 residues. In germline, CDR1 is SGHVS, CDR2 FQNEAQ.